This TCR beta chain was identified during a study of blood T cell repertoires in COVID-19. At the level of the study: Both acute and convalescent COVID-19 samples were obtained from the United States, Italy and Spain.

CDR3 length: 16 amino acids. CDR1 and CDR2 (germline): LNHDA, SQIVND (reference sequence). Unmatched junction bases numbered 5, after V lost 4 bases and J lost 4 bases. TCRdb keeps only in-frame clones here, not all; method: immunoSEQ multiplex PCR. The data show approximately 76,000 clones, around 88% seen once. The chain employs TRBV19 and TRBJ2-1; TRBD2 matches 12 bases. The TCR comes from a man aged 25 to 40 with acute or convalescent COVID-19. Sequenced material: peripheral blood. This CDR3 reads CASSRTSGTRYNEQFF. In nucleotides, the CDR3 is TGTGCCAGTAGTAGGACTAGCGGGACGAGGTACAATGAGCAGTTCTTC.